This T cell receptor beta chain originates from a study of blood T cells in healthy people across ages. Study-level results: Measured against age, TCR beta diversity per million T cells decreased in a roughly linear manner. Without sorted subsets, naive and antigen-experienced compartments could not be conclusively compared.

There are 15 residues in the CDR3. Deletions cut 4 bases from V and 4 bases from J, with 14 bases between. Per the germline V gene, CDR1 is SGDLS and CDR2 is YYNGEE. Note on this clonotype: Its antigen is not identified.

Through a sample-barcoded 5' primer and a J-beta primer mix, a second PCR was run for roughly 6 to 12 cycles. Researchers report that a template-switch adaptor with 12 random nucleotides tagged each cDNA molecule. MiXCR was run by TCRdb on the 5' RACE reads, yielding one entry per CDR3 protein. This sample has over a million distinct CDR3 sequences, with around 43% found just once. Sequenced material: blood. The TCR was taken from an older woman in good health. The chain uses TRBV9 and TRBJ2-2, with a possible D match to TRBD1 (6 bases). The CDR3 DNA is TGTGCCAGCAGCCCCCGACAGGCGGGCACCGGGGAGCTGTTTTTT. It codes for CASSPRQAGTGELFF. Full variable domain (rest looked up from reference TRBV9 and TRBJ2-2): DSGVTQTPKHLITATGQRVTLRCSPRSGDLSVYWYQQSLDQGLQFLIQYYNGEERAKGNILERFSAQQFPDLHSELNLSSLELGDSALYFCASSPRQAGTGELFFGEGSRLTVL.